A single sample is the source of the 15 T cell receptor beta chains below, sequenced in a study of T cell repertoires in cytomegalovirus infection. One entry per CDR3 protein results from TCRdb running MiXCR on the reads. Among roughly 280,000 distinct CDR3 sequences, approximately 9.2% were seen once, and the ten largest hold about 14%. The material sequenced was PBMCs. The receptors stem from a human donor in good health (CMV status not recorded). Some clones in this sample may be carry-over from other donors' samples.

This clonotype was found many times. V and J are TRBV25-1 and TRBJ1-5; D call uncertain. This CDR3 spans 13 amino acids. Deletions cut 1 base from V and 6 bases from J, with 7 bases between. CDR1 MGHDK and CDR2 SYGVNS come from the germline V gene. The CDR3 loop reads CASSESGIQPQHF. CDR3 in DNA: TGTGCCAGCAGTGAATCCGGGATTCAGCCCCAGCATTTT. Full variable domain (missing parts from reference TRBV25-1 and TRBJ1-5): EADIYQTPRYLVIGTGKKITLECSQTMGHDKMYWYQQDPGMELHLIHYSYGVNSTEKGDLSSESTVSRIRTEHFPLTLESARPSHTSQYLCASSESGIQPQHFGDGTRLSIL.

This clonotype appeared many times. The chain joins TRBV19 to TRBJ1-1; D is uncertain. The CDR3 contains 13 residues. Germline V gene sequence: CDR1 LNHDA, CDR2 SQIVND (reference sequence). Trimming pared 3 bases from V and 1 base from J, leaving 6 bases between. The CDR3 protein is CASSIDGNTEAFF. CDR3 bases: TGTGCCAGTAGTATTGACGGGAACACTGAAGCTTTCTTT.

CDR3 DNA: TGCAGTGCTAGACCGAGCGGGAGGTCGACAGATACGCAGTATTTT. Translation: CSARPSGRSTDTQYF. V usage is TRBV20-1 and J usage is TRBJ2-3; 9 positions agree with TRBD2. The germline gives CDR1 DFQATT, CDR2 SNEGSKA (reference sequence). The CDR3 spans 15 residues. The ends lost 2 bases at V and 3 bases at J; junction bases unmatched: 6.

This clonotype was seen ten or more times. V and J are TRBV7-2 and TRBJ2-5; D gene unclear. The germline V gene encodes CDR1 SGHTA and CDR2 FQGNSA. The CDR3 contains 11 residues. The V gene lost 5 bases and the J gene lost 5 bases, with 6 bases spanning the gap. CDR3 loop: CASSRSETQYF. The DNA for the CDR3 is TGTGCCAGCAGCCGAAGTGAGACCCAGTACTTC.

This clonotype was picked up many times. V usage is TRBV6-5 and J usage is TRBJ2-1; TRBD2 matches 8 bases. This CDR3 is 11 amino acids long. Germline assignment: CDR1 MNHEY and CDR2 SVGAGI. The CDR3 DNA follows: TGTGCGAGCGGGAGAGGGAATGAGCAGTTCTTC. This sequence encodes CASGRGNEQFF.

This clonotype was observed a handful of times. V and J are TRBV12-5 and TRBJ2-1; 7 bases are a match to TRBD1. Trimming at V came to 2 bases and at J to 15 bases, leaving 7 bases not matched to a gene. The CDR3 spans 12 residues. Per the germline V gene, CDR1 is LGHNT and CDR2 is FRNRAP. The CDR3 sequence is CASGLSGQAAFF. The CDR3, as DNA: TGTGCTAGTGGTTTGTCAGGACAGGCGGCGTTCTTC.

The rearrangement uses TRBV6-2 or TRBV6-3 and TRBJ1-6; 8 positions agree with TRBD1. Germline V lookup: CDR1 MNHEY, CDR2 SVGEGT. The CDR3 sequence is 13 residues long. V shed 8 bases, J shed 9 bases, and the junction held 6 bases outside the gene matches. CDR3 residues: CASGLDRVSPLHF. Written as DNA, the CDR3 is TGTGCCAGCGGGCTGGACAGGGTTTCACCCCTCCACTTT.

This CDR3 reads CASSEGTGGMGDTQYF. As DNA, the CDR3 is TGTGCCAGCAGCGAAGGGACAGGGGGCATGGGAGATACGCAGTATTTT. The chain carries TRBV7-9 and TRBJ2-3; 12 bases fit TRBD1. The CDR3 extends over 16 amino acids. The V and J ends lost 5 bases and 5 bases, in that order; junction bases with no gene match: 8. Germline V gives CDR1 SEHNR, CDR2 FQNEAQ (reference sequence).

This clonotype showed up just a few times. The V gene is TRBV19, the J gene TRBJ1-4, with D unclear. With 9 bases removed from V and 7 bases from J, the gap between germline ends came to 15 bases. This CDR3 comprises 13 residues. The V gene's germline CDR1 is LNHDA and CDR2 SQIVND (reference sequence). The chain's CDR3 is CASMEGPGEKLFF. The CDR3 region has the DNA TGTGCCAGCATGGAGGGTCCAGGTGAAAAACTGTTTTTT.

This clonotype was picked up many times. This sequence joins TRBV7-2 and TRBJ2-7, with 10 bases fitting TRBD2. J lost 6 bases, V lost 5 bases, and 13 bases had no gene match. CDR3 length equals 16 residues. The germline V gene encodes CDR1 SGHTA and CDR2 FQGNSA. The CDR3 DNA is TGTGCCAGCAGCCCTAGCGGGGGATTCAGTTATGTCGAGCAGTACTTC. Its protein product is CASSPSGGFSYVEQYF.

In this sample, this clonotype turned up a few times. V is TRBV5-5 and J is TRBJ2-7; perhaps TRBD1 as D (5 bases). Germline V lookup: CDR1 SGHKS, CDR2 YYEKEE (reference sequence). The CDR3 contains 13 residues. V dropped 4 bases and J dropped 9 bases, with 17 bases sitting between them. The CDR3 bases are TGTGCCAGCAGCGAGACGACTTCCACAGGGCAGTACTTC. Protein sequence: CASSETTSTGQYF.

This clonotype occurred a few times. The chain joins TRBV19 to TRBJ2-1; 8 positions match TRBD1. Trimming cost V 3 bases and J 7 bases; bases outside gene matches: 8. Germline loops: CDR1 LNHDA, CDR2 SQIVND (reference sequence). The CDR3 totals 15 residues. Here the CDR3 reads CASSIIGTGVNEQFF. CDR3 DNA: TGTGCCAGTAGTATCATCGGGACAGGTGTTAATGAGCAGTTCTTC.

Many counts were recorded for this clonotype. The rearrangement uses TRBV7-2 and TRBJ2-1; no firm D call. V was shortened by 4 bases and J by 6 bases, with 10 bases between the two germline ends. CDR1 SGHTA and CDR2 FQGNSA come from the germline V gene. The CDR3 sequence is 13 residues long. The CDR3 loop is CASSSRSANEQFF. The DNA of the CDR3 is TGTGCCAGCAGCTCACGAAGCGCCAATGAGCAGTTCTTC.

At least ten counts were recorded for this clonotype. The chain joins TRBV7-9 to TRBJ1-1; D is unresolved. CDR3 length: 15 amino acids. From germline, CDR1 is SEHNR and CDR2 FQNEAQ (reference sequence). V was trimmed by 3 bases and J by 1 base, leaving 12 bases between them. The CDR3 region is CASSLSAVPNTEAFF. CDR3 DNA: TGTGCCAGCAGCTTGTCCGCAGTACCGAACACTGAAGCTTTCTTT.

This clonotype turned up a few times. This chain links TRBV20-1 with TRBJ2-7; tentatively, D is TRBD1 (6 bases). V was trimmed by 4 bases and J by 5 bases, leaving 9 bases between them. From germline, CDR1 is DFQATT and CDR2 SNEGSKA (reference sequence). The CDR3 sequence is 11 residues long. CDR3 DNA sequence: TGCAGTGCTAACAGGGTCCACGAGCAGTACTTC. The encoded protein is CSANRVHEQYF.